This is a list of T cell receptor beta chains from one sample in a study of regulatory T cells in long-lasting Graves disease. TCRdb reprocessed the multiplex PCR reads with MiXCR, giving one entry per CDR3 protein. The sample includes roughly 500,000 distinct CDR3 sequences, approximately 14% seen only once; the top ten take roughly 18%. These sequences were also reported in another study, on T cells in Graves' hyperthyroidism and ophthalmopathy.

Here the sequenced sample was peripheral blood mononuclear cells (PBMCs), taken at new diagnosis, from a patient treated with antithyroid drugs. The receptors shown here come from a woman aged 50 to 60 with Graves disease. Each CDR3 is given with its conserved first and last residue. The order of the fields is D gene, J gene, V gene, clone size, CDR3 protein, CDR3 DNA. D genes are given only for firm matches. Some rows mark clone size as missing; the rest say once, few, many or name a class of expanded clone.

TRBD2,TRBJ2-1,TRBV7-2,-,CASSLAGRDYLYNEQFF,TGTGCCAGCAGCTTAGCCGGGCGGGACTACCTTTACAATGAGCAGTTCTTC
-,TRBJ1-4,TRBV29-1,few,CSVVGENEKLFF,TGCAGCGTTGTGGGGGAAAATGAAAAACTGTTTTTT
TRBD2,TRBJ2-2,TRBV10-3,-,CAISESTSGINTGELFF,TGTGCCATCAGTGAGTCGACTAGCGGGATCAACACCGGGGAGCTGTTTTTT
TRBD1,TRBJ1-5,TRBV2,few,CASRSGQGGNQPQHF,TGTGCCAGCAGATCCGGACAGGGTGGGAATCAGCCCCAGCATTTT
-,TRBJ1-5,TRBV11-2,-,CASSPQIGQPQHF,TGTGCCAGCAGCCCGCAAATAGGGCAGCCCCAGCATTTT
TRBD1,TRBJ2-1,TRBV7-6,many,CASSGQGHNEQFF,TGTGCCAGCAGCGGACAGGGGCACAATGAGCAGTTCTTC
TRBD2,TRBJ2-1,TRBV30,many,CAWSDGGRRNNEQFF,TGTGCCTGGAGTGATGGCGGGAGACGAAACAATGAGCAGTTCTTC
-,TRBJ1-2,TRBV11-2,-,CASSLEGTNYGYTF,TGTGCCAGCAGCTTAGAGGGGACTAACTATGGCTACACCTTC
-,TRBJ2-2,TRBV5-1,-,CASSLEGVVGELFF,TGCGCCAGCAGCTTGGAGGGAGTGGTCGGGGAGCTGTTTTTT
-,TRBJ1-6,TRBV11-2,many,CASSYKQDSPLHF,TGTGCCAGCAGCTACAAACAGGATTCACCCCTCCACTTT
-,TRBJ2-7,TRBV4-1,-,CASSQARKNSYEQYF,TGCGCCAGCAGCCAAGCTAGAAAGAACTCCTACGAGCAGTACTTC
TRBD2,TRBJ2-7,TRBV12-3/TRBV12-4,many,CASSLVAGDEQYF,TGTGCCAGCAGTTTAGTGGCGGGGGACGAGCAGTACTTC
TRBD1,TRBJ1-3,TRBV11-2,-,CASSRDRGAAGGNTIYF,TGTGCCAGCAGTAGAGACAGGGGAGCAGCGGGTGGAAACACCATATATTTT
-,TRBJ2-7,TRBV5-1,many,CASSLGGGRSYEQYF,TGTGCCAGCAGCCTGGGAGGCGGCCGTTCCTACGAGCAGTACTTC
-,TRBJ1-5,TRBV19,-,CASSPDRIYSNQPQHF,TGTGCCAGTAGTCCAGACAGAATCTATAGCAATCAGCCCCAGCATTTT
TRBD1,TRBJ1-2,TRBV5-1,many,CASRSGTEINYGYTF,TGCGCCAGCAGGTCCGGGACAGAGATAAACTATGGCTACACCTTC
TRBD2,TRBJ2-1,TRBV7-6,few,CASSLVGLAGDNEQFF,TGTGCCAGCAGCTTAGTTGGACTAGCGGGGGACAATGAGCAGTTCTTC
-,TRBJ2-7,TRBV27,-,CASSFGLGAYEQYF,TGTGCCAGCAGTTTTGGTCTAGGTGCCTACGAGCAGTACTTC
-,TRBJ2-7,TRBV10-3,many,CAISATGAYEQYF,TGTGCCATCAGTGCGACAGGTGCCTACGAGCAGTACTTC
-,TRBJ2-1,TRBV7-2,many,CASSLGGTGSNEQFF,TGTGCCAGCAGCTTAGGGGGGACTGGGAGCAATGAGCAGTTCTTC
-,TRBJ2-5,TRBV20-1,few,CSARSRPLDHQETQYF,TGCAGTGCTAGAAGCCGTCCTCTAGACCACCAAGAGACCCAGTACTTC
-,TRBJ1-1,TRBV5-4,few,CASTSGGQGGAGAFF,TGTGCCAGCACTTCTGGGGGTCAAGGGGGGGCTGGAGCTTTCTTT
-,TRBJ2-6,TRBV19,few,CASSGDEVNLSGANVLTF,TGTGCCAGTAGTGGGGATGAGGTGAATCTCTCTGGGGCCAACGTCCTGACTTTC
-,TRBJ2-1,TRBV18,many,CASSPPGYNEQFF,TGTGCCAGCAGCCCCCCAGGCTACAATGAGCAGTTCTTC
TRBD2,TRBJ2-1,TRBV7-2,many,CASSGVAGVYNEQFF,TGTGCCAGCAGCGGGGTAGCGGGAGTCTACAATGAGCAGTTCTTC
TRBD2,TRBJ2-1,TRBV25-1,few,CASSEELAGSYNEQFF,TGTGCCAGCAGTGAAGAACTAGCGGGGTCCTACAATGAGCAGTTCTTC
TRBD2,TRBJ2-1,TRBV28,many,CASRSLTSDEQFF,TGTGCCAGCAGATCGCTGACTAGCGATGAGCAGTTCTTC
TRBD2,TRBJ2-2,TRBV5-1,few,CASSGGLAGAPGELFF,TGCGCCAGCAGCGGGGGACTAGCGGGAGCCCCCGGGGAGCTGTTTTTT
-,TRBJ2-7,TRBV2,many,CASRDTPGSEQYF,TGTGCCAGCAGGGACACCCCAGGGTCCGAGCAGTACTTC
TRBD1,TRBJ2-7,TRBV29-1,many,CSVGQGSSYEQYF,TGCAGCGTTGGACAGGGAAGCTCCTACGAGCAGTACTTC
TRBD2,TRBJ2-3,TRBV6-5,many,CASSYDPAGSTDTQYF,TGTGCCAGCAGTTACGACCCAGCGGGGAGCACAGATACGCAGTATTTT
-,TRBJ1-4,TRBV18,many,CASSPRRGTNEKLFF,TGTGCCAGCTCACCACGGCGGGGAACTAATGAAAAACTGTTTTTT
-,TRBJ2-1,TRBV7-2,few,CASSLKSGTYNEQFF,TGTGCCAGCAGCTTAAAGAGCGGAACCTACAATGAGCAGTTCTTC
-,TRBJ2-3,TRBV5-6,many,CASSTKNGGFADTQYF,TGTGCCAGCAGCACAAAGAACGGCGGTTTCGCAGATACGCAGTATTTT